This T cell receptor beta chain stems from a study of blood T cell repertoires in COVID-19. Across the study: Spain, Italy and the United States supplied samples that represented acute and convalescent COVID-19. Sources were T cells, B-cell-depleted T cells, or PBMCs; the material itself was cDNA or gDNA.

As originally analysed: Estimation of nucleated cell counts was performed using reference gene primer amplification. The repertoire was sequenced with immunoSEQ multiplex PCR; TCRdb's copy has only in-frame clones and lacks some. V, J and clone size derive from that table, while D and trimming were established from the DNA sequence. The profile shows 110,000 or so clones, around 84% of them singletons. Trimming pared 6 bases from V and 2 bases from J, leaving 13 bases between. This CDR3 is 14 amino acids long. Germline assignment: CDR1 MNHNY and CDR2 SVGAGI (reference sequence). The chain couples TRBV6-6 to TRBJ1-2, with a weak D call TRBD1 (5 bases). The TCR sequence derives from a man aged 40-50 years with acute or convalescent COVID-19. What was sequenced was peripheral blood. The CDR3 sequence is CASSPQGSNYGYTF. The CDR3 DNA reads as TGTGCCAGCAGCCCCCAGGGATCCAACTATGGCTACACCTTC.